This T cell receptor (beta chain) was identified during a study of T cell responses to AZD1222 COVID-19 vaccine. Findings and limits, study-wide: Samples come after the peak T cell response, not at day 14. Nearly half of unique spike-specific TCRs reportedly avoided B.1.351 and B.1.1.7 mutated regions. Among the donors, most were white British and more were female, and clonal diversity was possibly underestimated.

V was clipped by 7 bases and J by 0 bases, with 7 bases between them. There are 13 residues in the CDR3. CDR1 and CDR2 from the germline V gene are GTSNPN and SVGIG (reference sequence). A note on this clone: The antigen remains undetermined.

Generated by immunoSEQ multiplex PCR, the TCRdb table keeps only in-frame clones and is missing some. Of around 180,000 clones in the sample, approximately 90% were seen once. Sequencing used peripheral blood, obtained 28 days after the second AZD1222 dose. The receptor's source is an adult who received the AZD1222 COVID-19 vaccine. The chain recombines TRBV30 with TRBJ2-6; D not certain. The CDR3 loop is CALRSSGANVLTF. The CDR3 DNA reads TGTGCCTTGCGGAGCTCTGGGGCCAACGTCCTGACTTTC. Supplemented by reference TRBV30 and TRBJ2-6, the full variable domain reads SQTIHQWPATLVQPVGSPLSLECTVEGTSNPNLYWYRQAAGRGLQLLFYSVGIGQISSEVPQNLSASRPQDRQFILSSKKLLLSDSGFYLCALRSSGANVLTFGAGSRLTVL.